The clone carrying this T cell receptor beta chain is judged medium-sized. TCR beta VDJ and CDR3 were profiled, and genomic DNA was the template. TCRdb re-called the reads with MiXCR, one entry per CDR3 protein. This table has fewer than 200,000 distinct CDR3 sequences, 65% to 75% appearing once. Flow cytometry had shown expanded CD8+CD57+ cells in the patients chosen for sequencing. Patients had received no therapy at the time of blood sampling. The sample originates from a study of CD8+CD57+ T cells in acquired aplastic anemia. Study background: Mean DNA quantity obtained from sorted CD4+ and CD8+ cells was 3 to 3.5 ug.

Germline CDR1 GTSNPN, CDR2 SVGIG (reference sequence). V lost 2 bases and J 2 bases, leaving 9 bases between the germline ends. The CDR3 has 13 residues. This TCR came from a human donor with aplastic anemia. Input material: sorted CD4+, CD8+, or CD8+CD57+ T cells (not recorded which) from PBMCs. V is TRBV30 and J is TRBJ1-2, with D maybe TRBD1 (6 bases). This CDR3 is CAWSTTGNYGYTF. Written as DNA, the CDR3 is TGTGCCTGGAGTACAACAGGGAACTATGGCTACACCTTC.